The source of this TCR beta chain is a study of OX40 agonist ivuxolimab in advanced cancers. Looking at the study overall: Antecedent anti-PD-1, anti-PD-L1 or anti-CTLA-4 therapy was permissible, with roughly 40% having received some. Of the patients, three showed partial responses, one with hepatocellular carcinoma and two with cutaneous melanoma.

About this clone: No antigen is known for it.

Assay: immunoSEQ multiplex PCR; the TCRdb copy retains only in-frame clones and omits some. The table records 40,000 to 60,000 clones, 88% of them present only once. Study conclusions and caveats: Expanded clones belonging to CD8+ T cells outnumbered, on average, those of CD4+.

The CDR3 is 15 residues long. V was pared by 6 bases and J by 2 bases, with 17 bases between. Looked up from germline, CDR1 is SNHLY and CDR2 is FYNNEI. Material: CD4+ or CD8+ T cells sorted from blood, obtained in a trial of the OX40 agonist ivuxolimab. The chain joins TRBV2 to TRBJ2-7; maybe TRBD2 (6 bases). The receptor was isolated from an adult with an advanced solid tumor such as melanoma, head and neck, liver or kidney cancer. CDR3 nucleotides: TGTGCCAGCAGCAGCAAGGACTACCAGACCTACGAGCAGTACTTC. Encoded protein: CASSSKDYQTYEQYF. The full variable domain, in which reference TRBV2 and TRBJ2-7 provide the parts outside the CDR3, is EPEVTQTPSHQVTQMGQEVILRCVPISNHLYFYWYRQILGQKVEFLVSFYNNEISEKSEIFDDQFSVERPDGSNFTLKIRSTKLEDSAMYFCASSSKDYQTYEQYFGPGTRLTVT.